Below, 19 T cell receptor beta chains from the same sample are listed, as sequenced in a study of blood T cell repertoires in COVID-19. Sequencing used immunoSEQ multiplex PCR; TCRdb keeps in-frame clones, though not all of them. The sample comprises some 260,000 clones, 70% to 90% of which are singletons, and 2% to 2.5% rests with the top ten. Sequences were obtained from peripheral blood. The receptors originated from a middle-aged woman who had recovered from COVID-19.

This chain joins TRBV29-1 and TRBJ1-1, with D maybe TRBD1 (5 bases). V shed 7 bases and J shed 1 base, with 13 bases lying between them. Germline values: CDR1 SQVTM, CDR2 ANQGSEA. CDR3 length: 13 residues. The CDR3, as DNA: TGCAGCGCCGTAGGGAGGGGGAACACTGAAGCTTTCTTT. As protein: CSAVGRGNTEAFF.

The rearrangement links TRBV7-8 to TRBJ1-3, with TRBD1 as a possible D gene (5 bases). The V gene lost 3 bases and the J gene lost 0 bases, with 12 bases spanning the gap. Germline CDR1 is SGHVS and CDR2 is FQNEAQ. This CDR3 is 16 amino acids long. In DNA, the CDR3 is TGTGCCAGCAGCTTCGTTAGGGGACTCTCTGGAAACACCATATATTTT. Its protein product is CASSFVRGLSGNTIYF. Variable domain in full (rest from reference TRBV7-8 and TRBJ1-3): GAGVSQSPRYKVAKRGQDVALRCDPISGHVSLFWYQQALGQGPEFLTYFQNEAQLDKSGLPSDRFFAERPEGSVSTLKIQRTQQEDSAVYLCASSFVRGLSGNTIYFGEGSWLTVV.

This clone was detected once. This chain links TRBV7-9 with TRBJ2-7; D may be TRBD1 (5 bases). V lost 7 bases and J lost 4, with 20 bases in between. Germline values: CDR1 SEHNR, CDR2 FQNEAQ (reference sequence). The CDR3 is made up of 15 amino acids. CDR3: CASTLNPAGSYEQYF. As DNA, the CDR3 is TGTGCCAGCACCCTGAACCCGGCAGGGTCGTACGAGCAGTACTTC.

The chain carries TRBV5-6 and TRBJ2-5, with 9 bases identical to TRBD2. CDR1 is SGHDT and CDR2 is YYEEEE in the germline V gene. The CDR3 runs to 16 residues. The V and J ends lost 4 bases and 8 bases, in that order; junction bases with no gene match: 15. CDR3 sequence (DNA): TGTGCCAGCAGCCCAGGAGGACTAGCGCGTGATTCAACCCAGTACTTC. It encodes CASSPGGLARDSTQYF. The full variable domain, in which reference TRBV5-6 and TRBJ2-5 provide the parts outside the CDR3, is DAGVTQSPTHLIKTRGQQVTLRCSPKSGHDTVSWYQQALGQGPQFIFQYYEEEERQRGNFPDRFSGHQFPNYSSELNVNALLLGDSALYLCASSPGGLARDSTQYFGPGTRLLVL.

The chain uses TRBV7-9 and TRBJ1-3; TRBD1 is a possible D gene (5 bases). CDR1 SEHNR and CDR2 FQNEAQ come from the germline V gene (reference sequence). V lost 4 bases to trimming and J lost 4 bases, with 11 bases between them. The CDR3 sequence is 14 residues long. This CDR3 reads CASSSGTVGNTIYF. CDR3 DNA sequence: TGTGCCAGCAGCTCTGGGACTGTCGGAAACACCATATATTTT. Drawing the rest from reference TRBV7-9 and TRBJ1-3, the complete variable domain is DTGVSQNPRHKITKRGQNVTFRCDPISEHNRLYWYRQTLGQGPEFLTYFQNEAQLEKSRLLSDRFSAERPKGSFSTLEIQRTEQGDSAMYLCASSSGTVGNTIYFGEGSWLTVV.

The chain recombines TRBV7-8 with TRBJ1-2; D unresolved. Germline assignment: CDR1 SGHVS and CDR2 FQNEAQ. This CDR3 has 11 residues. With 5 bases removed from V and 8 bases from J, the gap between germline ends came to 9 bases. The CDR3 reads CASSPVEGYTF. CDR3 DNA sequence: TGTGCCAGCAGCCCGGTAGAGGGCTACACCTTC.

The rearrangement joins TRBV6-5 to TRBJ1-5; D is possibly TRBD1 (6 bases). The length of the CDR3 is 14 residues. Per the germline V gene, CDR1 is MNHEY and CDR2 is SVGAGI. V lost 7 bases and J lost 4, with 14 bases in between. CDR3 coding DNA: TGTGCCAGCAAGGGGGAAAGGGAAAATCAGCCCCAGCATTTT. It yields the protein CASKGERENQPQHF.

The chain couples TRBV6-5 to TRBJ2-7, with TRBD2 matching over 14 bases. V dropped 5 bases and J dropped 13; count of bases not matched to a gene: 10. Per the germline V gene, CDR1 is MNHEY and CDR2 is SVGAGI. The CDR3 extends over 14 amino acids. CDR3 protein: CASSRTTGTSGRYF. CDR3 coding DNA: TGTGCCAGCAGTCGTACTACCGGGACTAGCGGGAGATACTTC.

The chain uses TRBV11-3 and TRBJ2-3; tentative D call: TRBD1 (5 bases). Trimming pared 0 bases from V and 4 bases from J, leaving 8 bases between. From germline, CDR1 is SGHNT and CDR2 YENEEA. This CDR3 is built from 14 residues. Here the CDR3 reads CASSLDPGSDTQYF. CDR3 nucleotides: TGTGCCAGCAGCTTAGATCCAGGGTCAGATACGCAGTATTTT.

The chain employs TRBV19 and TRBJ2-3; 8 nucleotides agree with TRBD2. V lost 5 bases to trimming and J lost 1 base; unmatched junction nucleotides: 2. CDR3 length: 14 amino acids. The germline V gene encodes CDR1 LNHDA and CDR2 SQIVND (reference sequence). The CDR3 reads CASSPAGGTDTQYF. CDR3 nucleotide sequence: TGTGCCAGTAGTCCAGCGGGAGGCACAGATACGCAGTATTTT. Filled out from reference TRBV19 and TRBJ2-3, the complete variable domain reads DGGITQSPKYLFRKEGQNVTLSCEQNLNHDAMYWYRQDPGQGLRLIYYSQIVNDFQKGDIAEGYSVSREKKESFPLTVTSAQKNPTAFYLCASSPAGGTDTQYFGPGTRLTVL.

The chain has TRBV7-2 and TRBJ2-7, with TRBD2 matching over 9 bases. The CDR3 is made up of 13 amino acids. CDR1 is SGHTA and CDR2 is FQGNSA in the germline V gene. V lost 5 bases to trimming and J lost 6 bases; unmatched junction nucleotides: 5. The CDR3 is CASSLAGGVEQYF. DNA for the CDR3: TGTGCCAGCAGCCTCGCGGGGGGGGTCGAGCAGTACTTC.

This clone has just one count. This chain connects TRBV7-2 to TRBJ1-6; 9 bases map to TRBD1. CDR1 SGHTA and CDR2 FQGNSA come from the germline V gene. There are 16 residues in the CDR3. After removal of 1 base from V and 10 bases from J, the junction contained 8 bases not matched to a gene. CDR3 nucleotide sequence: TGTGCCAGCAGCTTAGGCGGTACAGGGGGCGGATCACCCCTCCACTTT. This sequence encodes CASSLGGTGGGSPLHF.

The chain employs TRBV7-2 and TRBJ2-3, with 13 bases matching TRBD2. Germline-derived CDR1 and CDR2 are SGHTA and FQGNSA. V lost 6 bases, J lost 2 bases, and 8 bases stayed unmatched. This CDR3 spans 17 amino acids. The CDR3 protein is CASSTTSGGVITDTQYF. CDR3 coding DNA: TGTGCCAGCAGTACTACTAGCGGGGGGGTCATCACAGATACGCAGTATTTT.

A remark on this clone: The same CDR3 can be traced to other DNA sequences in this sample. This rearrangement joins TRBV9 to TRBJ2-5; maybe TRBD1 (6 bases). Per germline, CDR1 SGDLS and CDR2 YYNGEE. V lost 0 bases and J lost 4, with 7 bases in between. This CDR3 is built from 13 residues. As DNA, the CDR3 is TGTGCCAGCAGCGTAGCAGGGGCAGAGACCCAGTACTTC. Its protein is CASSVAGAETQYF.

This clone was detected only a few times. The chain uses TRBV6-2 or TRBV6-3 and TRBJ1-2; D is perhaps TRBD1 (6 bases). The CDR3 loop spans 15 amino acids. V was clipped by 5 bases and J by 2 bases, with 15 bases between them. Germline CDR1 and CDR2: MNHEY and SVGEGT. CDR3 bases: TGTGCCAGCAGTCGCACTGGACAGCCGAACTATGGCTACACCTTC. It is translated as CASSRTGQPNYGYTF.

The chain recombines TRBV5-4 with TRBJ1-3; the D gene is possibly TRBD1 (5 bases). Germline values: CDR1 SGHNT, CDR2 YYREEE (reference sequence). Trimming left V 3 bases short and J 3 bases short, with 10 bases between. The CDR3 covers 14 residues. CDR3 loop: CASSSPGVGNTIYF. CDR3 in DNA: TGTGCCAGCAGCTCCCCGGGGGTTGGAAACACCATATATTTT.

The J gene is TRBJ2-7, the V gene TRBV6-5, with D tentatively TRBD1 (6 bases). CDR1 MNHEY and CDR2 SVGAGI come from the germline V gene. The CDR3 consists of 14 residues. Trimming pared 5 bases from V and 8 bases from J, leaving 19 bases between. The CDR3 coding sequence is TGTGCCAGCAGTACGGGGAGAAGGGGGATTAAGCAGTACTTC. This sequence encodes CASSTGRRGIKQYF.

The chain couples TRBV19 to TRBJ2-2; D may be TRBD2 (5 bases). The V gene lost 7 bases and the J gene lost 1 base, with 10 bases spanning the gap. The length of the CDR3 is 14 residues. Germline V lookup: CDR1 LNHDA, CDR2 SQIVND (reference sequence). The CDR3 here is CASMGRGNTGELFF. The CDR3 coding sequence is TGTGCCAGTATGGGCCGGGGGAACACCGGGGAGCTGTTTTTT. The whole variable domain, filled in from reference TRBV19 and TRBJ2-2, reads DGGITQSPKYLFRKEGQNVTLSCEQNLNHDAMYWYRQDPGQGLRLIYYSQIVNDFQKGDIAEGYSVSREKKESFPLTVTSAQKNPTAFYLCASMGRGNTGELFFGEGSRLTVL.

V is TRBV18 and J is TRBJ1-6; possibly TRBD1 for D (5 bases). The V and J ends lost 3 bases and 6 bases respectively, with 21 bases between them. CDR3 length: 18 residues. Germline values: CDR1 KGHSH, CDR2 LQKENI. CDR3 protein: CASSPSGGATPPNSPLHF. The CDR3 DNA sequence: TGTGCCAGCTCACCCTCGGGAGGGGCCACGCCGCCTAATTCACCCCTCCACTTT.